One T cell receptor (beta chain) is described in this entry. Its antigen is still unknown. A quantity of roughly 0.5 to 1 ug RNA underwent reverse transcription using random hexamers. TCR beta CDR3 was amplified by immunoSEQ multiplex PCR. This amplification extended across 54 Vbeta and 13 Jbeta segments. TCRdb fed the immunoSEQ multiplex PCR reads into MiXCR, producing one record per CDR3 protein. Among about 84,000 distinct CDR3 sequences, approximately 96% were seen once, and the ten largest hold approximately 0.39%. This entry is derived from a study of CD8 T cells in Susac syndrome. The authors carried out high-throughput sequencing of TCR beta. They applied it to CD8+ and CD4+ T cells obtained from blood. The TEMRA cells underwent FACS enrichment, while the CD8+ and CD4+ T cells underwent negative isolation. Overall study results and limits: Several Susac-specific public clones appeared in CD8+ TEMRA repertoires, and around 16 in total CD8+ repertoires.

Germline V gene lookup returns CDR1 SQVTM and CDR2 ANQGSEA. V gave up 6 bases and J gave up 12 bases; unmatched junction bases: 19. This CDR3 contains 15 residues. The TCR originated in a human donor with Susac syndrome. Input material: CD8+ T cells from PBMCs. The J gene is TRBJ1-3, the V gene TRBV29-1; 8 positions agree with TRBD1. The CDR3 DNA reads TGCAGCGTCTTAGATTCGACAGGGGAAATCGGTCGCATATATTTT. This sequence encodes CSVLDSTGEIGRIYF.